A single TCR beta chain is shown here with its context. Its antigen remains unidentified. This CDR3 is built from 17 residues. Per the germline V gene, CDR1 is SGHTA and CDR2 is FQGTGA. The V end was cut by 7 bases, the J end by 0 bases, with 16 bases between. Expressed TCRB transcripts were sequenced, since all the RNA that had been isolated was reverse transcribed. Read counts averaged approximately 3.5 million for samples of naive, central memory and regulatory T cells. TCRdb's copy holds only in-frame clones and misses some; the assay was immunoSEQ multiplex PCR. The sample shows roughly 180,000 clones, about 13% of them seen only once. The data stem from a study of beta chain features in type 1 diabetes. General study results and limits: More deletions and fewer insertions at VDJ junctions were found in patients with type 1 diabetes.

This chain joins TRBV7-3 and TRBJ2-6, with D possibly being TRBD1 (6 bases). This clonotype originated in a woman between 18 and 30 years old in good health. Sequences were obtained from central memory CD4+ T cells from blood. The CDR3 DNA sequence: TGTGCCAGCACCCAAGGACAGTTTCCCTCTGGGGCCAACGTCCTGACTTTC. Protein product: CASTQGQFPSGANVLTF.